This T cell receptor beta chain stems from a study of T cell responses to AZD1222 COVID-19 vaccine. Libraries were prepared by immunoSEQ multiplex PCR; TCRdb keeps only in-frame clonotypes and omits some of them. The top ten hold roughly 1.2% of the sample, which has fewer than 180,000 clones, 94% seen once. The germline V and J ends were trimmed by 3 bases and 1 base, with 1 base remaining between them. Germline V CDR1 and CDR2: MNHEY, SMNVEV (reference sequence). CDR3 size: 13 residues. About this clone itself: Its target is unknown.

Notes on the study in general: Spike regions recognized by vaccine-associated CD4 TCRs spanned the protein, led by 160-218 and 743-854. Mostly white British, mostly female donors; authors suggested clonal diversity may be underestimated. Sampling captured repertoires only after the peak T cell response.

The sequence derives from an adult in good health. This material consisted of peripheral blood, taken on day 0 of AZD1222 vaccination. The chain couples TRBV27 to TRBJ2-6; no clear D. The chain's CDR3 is CASSFSGANVLTF. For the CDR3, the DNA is TGTGCCAGCAGTTTTTCTGGGGCCAACGTCCTGACTTTC.